The next 9 T cell receptor beta chains were all read from a single sample in a study of shared clonotypes between healthy human individuals. Only in-frame clones appear in the TCRdb table, and some are missing; sequencing was by immunoSEQ multiplex PCR. The top ten hold approximately 1% of the sample, which has roughly 1,800,000 clones, approximately 94% seen once. Positive CCR7 selection of CD45RO-negative cells yielded the naive CD8 cells, and terminally differentiated effector memory CD45RA+ cells were excluded. The sequenced material came from naive CD8+ T cells sorted from blood. The receptors derive from a man in his late teens or twenties in good health.

The chain is built from TRBV10-1 and TRBJ2-5; either TRBD1 or TRBD2 may fit D (6 bases each). The V end was cut by 1 base, the J end by 1 base, with 10 bases between. The CDR3 has 15 amino acids. CDR1 and CDR2 (germline): WNHNN, SYGVQD (reference sequence). The CDR3 bases are TGCGCCAGCAGTGAGTTCGGGGGCGGCCAAGAGACCCAGTACTTC. Protein: CASSEFGGGQETQYF.

The CDR3 region has the DNA TGCGCCAGCAGCCACGAAGGGGGTACGCAGTATTTT. It codes for CASSHEGGTQYF. The V gene is TRBV4-1, the J gene TRBJ2-3; possibly TRBD1 for D (6 bases). Germline lookup yields CDR1 MGHRA and CDR2 YSYEKL. The CDR3 has 12 residues. V shed 3 bases and J shed 8 bases, with 9 bases lying between them.

V is TRBV27 and J is TRBJ2-7, with D perhaps TRBD2 (5 bases). Germline V gene lookup returns CDR1 MNHEY and CDR2 SMNVEV (reference sequence). The germline V and J ends were trimmed by 2 bases and 2 bases, with 10 bases remaining between them. The CDR3 length is 14 residues. The CDR3 here is CASSLTAATYEQYF. CDR3 DNA sequence: TGTGCCAGCAGTTTAACAGCGGCCACCTACGAGCAGTACTTC.

The CDR3 spells CASSLIGTGENTEAFF. For the CDR3, the DNA is TGTGCCAGCAGCTTAATCGGAACAGGGGAGAACACTGAAGCTTTCTTT. The rearrangement uses TRBV13 and TRBJ1-1, with 7 bases lining up with TRBD1. Germline lookup yields CDR1 PRHDT and CDR2 FYEKMQ (reference sequence). V shed 2 bases and J 1 base; nucleotides not matched to a gene: 7. This CDR3 is 16 amino acids long.

A single count supports this clone. CDR3 coding DNA: TGTGCCAGCAGTGAATATGAAAACCAAGAGACCCAGTACTTC. This encodes CASSEYENQETQYF. V and J are TRBV25-1 and TRBJ2-5; D is unclear. V was pared by 0 bases and J by 0 bases, with 5 bases between. The CDR3 contains 14 residues. Germline lookup yields CDR1 MGHDK and CDR2 SYGVNS. Complete variable domain (other parts from reference TRBV25-1 and TRBJ2-5): EADIYQTPRYLVIGTGKKITLECSQTMGHDKMYWYQQDPGMELHLIHYSYGVNSTEKGDLSSESTVSRIRTEHFPLTLESARPSHTSQYLCASSEYENQETQYFGPGTRLLVL.

The genes are TRBV5-1 and TRBJ2-7; D is unclear. Germline CDR1 SGHRS, CDR2 YFSETQ. V gave up 4 bases and J gave up 3 bases, with 14 bases separating them. The CDR3 covers 14 residues. CDR3 protein: CASSPHIQHYEQYF. The CDR3 DNA follows: TGCGCCAGCAGCCCACATATCCAGCACTACGAGCAGTACTTC.

This clone was observed once. V gene TRBV5-8 combines with J gene TRBJ2-1, with 11 nucleotides matching TRBD2. V lost 0 bases, J lost 8 bases, and 7 bases stayed unmatched. The CDR3 sequence is 16 residues long. Germline values: CDR1 SGHTS, CDR2 YDEGEE. The CDR3 region is CASSLELAGARDEQFF. CDR3 coding DNA: TGTGCCAGCAGCTTGGAACTAGCGGGAGCAAGGGATGAGCAGTTCTTC.

V usage is TRBV30 and J usage is TRBJ2-1, with D tentatively TRBD2 (5 bases). The CDR3 spans 14 residues. CDR1 and CDR2 (germline): GTSNPN, SVGIG (reference sequence). Trimming cost V 2 bases and J 9 bases, with 17 bases left between them. Written as DNA, the CDR3 is TGTGCCTGGAGTTCCACCGTGGGAGTAAGTGAGCAGTTCTTC. This codes for CAWSSTVGVSEQFF.

This clone was recorded once. This chain joins TRBV28 and TRBJ1-6; possible D gene TRBD1, 5 bases. CDR3 length: 13 amino acids. Trimming removed 5 bases from V and 14 bases from J, with 16 bases in between. Germline-derived CDR1 and CDR2 are MDHEN and SYDVKM. CDR3 protein: CASSTRGFGTLHF. CDR3 coding DNA: TGTGCCAGCAGTACCCGGGGGTTCGGGACCCTCCACTTT.